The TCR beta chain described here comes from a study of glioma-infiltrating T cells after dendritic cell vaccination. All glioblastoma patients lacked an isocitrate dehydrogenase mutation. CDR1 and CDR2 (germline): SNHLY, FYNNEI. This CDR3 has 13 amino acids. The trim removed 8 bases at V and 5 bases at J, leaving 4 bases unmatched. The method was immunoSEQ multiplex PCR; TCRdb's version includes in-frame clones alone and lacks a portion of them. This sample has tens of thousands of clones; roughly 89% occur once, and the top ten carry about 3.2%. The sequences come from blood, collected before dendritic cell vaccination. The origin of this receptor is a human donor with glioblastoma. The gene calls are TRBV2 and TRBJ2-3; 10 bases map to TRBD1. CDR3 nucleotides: TGTGCCAGCGATGGACAGGGGGGAGATACGCAGTATTTT. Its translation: CASDGQGGDTQYF.